This T cell receptor (beta chain) was captured by sequencing in a study of HIV-infected patients and healthy controls. 450 to 600 ng RNA was reverse transcribed with alpha and beta constant-region primers. Each of the alpha and beta chains got its own library through chain-specific third strand synthesis with indices. A single record per CDR3 protein comes from TCRdb applying MiXCR to the 5' RACE reads. The table records approximately 17,000 distinct CDR3 sequences, 9.4% of them present only once. Whole blood was used without fractionation, so all unsorted peripheral T cells were included. By sample fraction, this clonotype is medium-sized. The CDR3 is made up of 13 amino acids. Trimming removed 5 bases at V and 4 bases at J, with 9 bases between. Germline lookup yields CDR1 MNHEY and CDR2 SMNVEV (reference sequence).

This clonotype was obtained from an adult in good health. The gene calls are TRBV27 and TRBJ1-5, with D possibly being TRBD1 (6 bases). Sequencing was done on a sample of blood. The CDR3 DNA reads as TGTGCCAGCAGTAAGACAGGAAATCAGCCCCAGCATTTT. It translates to CASSKTGNQPQHF.